This T cell receptor (beta chain) derives from a study of cytomegalovirus exposure and HLA in healthy donors. Turning to the study itself: The approximately 700 first-cohort repertoires shared a platform with the 120 or so validation repertoires, as reported in a later analysis.

Data came from immunoSEQ multiplex PCR; TCRdb stores just in-frame clones and leaves some out. The sample holds approximately 260,000 clones, around 86% seen once. This clone was seen a few times. What it recognizes is unknown. Findings and caveats of the study: Both high specificity and high sensitivity reportedly marked the classifier's diagnosis of cytomegalovirus status. Most TCR sequences were seen very rarely across donors, but some public TCRs occurred in many. TCR beta chains numbering roughly 150 were designated cytomegalovirus-associated.

CDR1 is LNHDA and CDR2 is SQIVND in the germline V gene (reference sequence). The V and J ends lost 1 base and 6 bases respectively, with 15 bases between them. The CDR3 is made up of 15 amino acids. Material for sequencing was PBMCs. This chain links TRBV19 with TRBJ1-2; D is ambiguous. This TCR was sampled from a woman aged 18-35 years in good health and CMV-seronegative. The CDR3 DNA reads TGTGCCAGTAGTATAGTGTGGGCGAACTCGGATGGCTACACCTTC. Its protein is CASSIVWANSDGYTF.